Listed below are T cell receptor beta chains from one sample, sequenced in a study of PD-L1 blockade in urothelial cancer. Sequencing used immunoSEQ multiplex PCR; TCRdb keeps in-frame clones, though not all of them. The sample lists some 84,000 clones, more than 75% occurring once. The specimen was PBMCs, collected around atezolizumab (anti-PD-L1) treatment. These receptors all come from a man in his sixties or seventies with urothelial cancer. CDR3s include the opening cysteine and the closing phenylalanine or tryptophan. A D gene is named only where the DNA matches it firmly. Clone size is stated in some rows and not others, as once, few, many or a class when expanded.

d_call,v_call,j_call,clone_size,cdr3_nt,cdr3_aa
NA,TRBV27,TRBJ2-5,NA,TGTGCCAGCAGTTGGGGGACGGGCCTTGGGGGGCAAGAGACCCAGTACTTC,CASSWGTGLGGQETQYF
NA,TRBV15,TRBJ2-7,few,TGTGCCACCAGCAGGCAAATTGACAGAAACTACGAGCAGTACTTC,CATSRQIDRNYEQYF
TRBD1,TRBV7-9,TRBJ1-4,NA,TGTGCCAGCAGCCCGGACAGGGCCGTCGGTGAAAAACTGTTTTTT,CASSPDRAVGEKLFF
NA,TRBV9,TRBJ1-5,NA,TGTGCCAGCAGCGTAGGGCACGATAGCAATCAGCCCCAGCATTTT,CASSVGHDSNQPQHF
NA,TRBV10-3,TRBJ2-7,few,TGTGCCATCAGCAACGGACAGCCCTACGAGCAGTACTTC,CAISNGQPYEQYF
TRBD1,TRBV7-3,TRBJ2-3,once,TGTGCCAGCAGTCCGTCCGGGACAGGGACGACAGATACGCAGTATTTT,CASSPSGTGTTDTQYF
NA,TRBV2,TRBJ2-7,NA,TGTGCCAGCAGCGCGACAGCATACGAGCAGTACTTC,CASSATAYEQYF
NA,TRBV10-3,TRBJ2-1,few,TGTGCCATCAGTGATGACAGTGAGCAGTTCTTC,CAISDDSEQFF
TRBD1,TRBV2,TRBJ2-7,NA,TGTGCCAGCAGGACCCGGGACAGGGGTTCCTACGAGCAGTACTTC,CASRTRDRGSYEQYF
TRBD2,TRBV5-4,TRBJ2-3,NA,TGTGCCAGCAGCTTGGGCCCGGGGGGGATCACAGATACGCAGTATTTT,CASSLGPGGITDTQYF
TRBD2,TRBV7-9,TRBJ2-3,NA,TGTGCCAGCAGCCTCGGACTAGCGGGGGGCACAGATACGCAGTATTTT,CASSLGLAGGTDTQYF
NA,TRBV1,TRBJ2-1,NA,TGCACCAGCAGTCCCGGGGTTGAGCAGTTCTTC,CTSSPGVEQFF
TRBD1,TRBV2,TRBJ1-2,NA,TGTGCCAGCAGTGAAGCTTATGCGCGAGACAGGGTTCGCTATGGCTACACCTTC,CASSEAYARDRVRYGYTF
NA,TRBV27,TRBJ2-6,NA,TGTGCCAGCAGTTTCCTGAGCTCTGGGGCCAACGTCCTGACTTTC,CASSFLSSGANVLTF
TRBD2,TRBV19,TRBJ2-2,many,TGTGCCAGTAGTTCAGGACTAGCGGCCTACTTAAACACCGGGGAGCTGTTTTTT,CASSSGLAAYLNTGELFF
NA,TRBV6-5,TRBJ2-1,NA,TGTGCCAGCAGGGCCTCCGGAGACAATGAGCAGTTCTTC,CASRASGDNEQFF